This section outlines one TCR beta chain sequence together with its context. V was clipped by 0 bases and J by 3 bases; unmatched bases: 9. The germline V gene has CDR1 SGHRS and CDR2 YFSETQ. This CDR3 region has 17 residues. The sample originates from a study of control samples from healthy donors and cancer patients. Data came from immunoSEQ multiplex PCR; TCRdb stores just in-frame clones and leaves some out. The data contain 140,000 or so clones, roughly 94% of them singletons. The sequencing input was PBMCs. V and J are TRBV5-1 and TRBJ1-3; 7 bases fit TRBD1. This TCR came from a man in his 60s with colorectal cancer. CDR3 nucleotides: TGCGCCAGCAGCTTGGCCGGTCTGGCAGGGGGTGGAAACACCATATATTTT. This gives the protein CASSLAGLAGGGNTIYF.